These T cell receptor beta chains were read from a single sample in a study of T cells in Graves' hyperthyroidism and ophthalmopathy. TCRdb reanalysed the multiplex PCR reads using MiXCR and keeps one entry per CDR3 protein. The table includes hundreds of thousands of distinct CDR3 sequences, around 15% detected once. Material for sequencing was blood. Receptors were obtained from a woman aged 40 to 55 with Graves' hyperthyroidism. The CDR3 runs from the conserved cysteine through the conserved F or W. The D gene is left open where the match is weak. Size is stated for part of the rows, as once, few or many counts, or as a class when the clone is expanded.

abundance	d_gene	v_gene	j_gene	CDR3aa	CDR3nt
.	.	TRBV19	TRBJ2-3	CASSMGASGRDTQYF	TGTGCCAGTAGTATGGGGGCTAGCGGACGGGATACGCAGTATTTT
.	TRBD1	TRBV12-3/TRBV12-4	TRBJ2-1	CASSTGTGDNEQFF	TGTGCCAGCAGTACCGGGACAGGGGACAATGAGCAGTTCTTC
few	.	TRBV6-5	TRBJ2-1	CASSYSSASSLSSYNEQFF	TGTGCCAGCAGTTACTCCTCAGCGAGTAGCCTGAGCTCCTACAATGAGCAGTTCTTC
.	TRBD1	TRBV18	TRBJ2-7	CASSGQVGEQYF	TGTGCCAGCTCAGGACAGGTGGGCGAGCAGTACTTC
few	TRBD2	TRBV19	TRBJ2-7	CATAFSGRRYEQYF	TGTGCCACAGCTTTTAGCGGGAGAAGGTACGAGCAGTACTTC
few	.	TRBV5-1	TRBJ2-7	CASSLDGTLSYEQYF	TGCGCCAGCAGCTTGGACGGGACCCTTTCCTACGAGCAGTACTTC
many	.	TRBV5-1	TRBJ2-7	CASSSSDSYEQYF	TGCGCCAGCAGTTCTAGCGACTCCTACGAGCAGTACTTC
many	.	TRBV2	TRBJ2-1	CASISDEQFF	TGTGCCAGCATTTCGGACGAGCAGTTCTTC
few	.	TRBV10-3	TRBJ1-5	CATPFGGDSSQPQHF	TGTGCCACCCCTTTTGGAGGCGATAGCAGTCAGCCCCAGCATTTT
many	.	TRBV20-1	TRBJ1-4	CSALPWPGTEKLFF	TGCAGTGCCCTCCCCTGGCCGGGGACTGAAAAACTGTTTTTT
few	.	TRBV20-1	TRBJ2-1	CSARDRKGAGSYNEQFF	TGCAGTGCTAGAGATCGTAAGGGAGCGGGCTCCTACAATGAGCAGTTCTTC
few	.	TRBV5-1	TRBJ1-1	CASSDPAGSTEAFF	TGCGCCAGCAGCGACCCCGCGGGATCCACTGAAGCTTTCTTT
many	TRBD2	TRBV30	TRBJ2-7	CAWRLAGVGEQYF	TGTGCCTGGAGACTAGCGGGAGTCGGAGAGCAGTACTTC
many	.	TRBV30	TRBJ2-7	CAWRRSGLTYEQYF	TGTGCCTGGAGGCGTAGCGGTCTCACCTACGAGCAGTACTTC
.	.	TRBV28	TRBJ1-1	CASSLTLLSTEAFF	TGTGCCAGCAGTTTAACACTCCTAAGCACTGAAGCTTTCTTT
many	.	TRBV6-1	TRBJ1-1	CASSFRMGTEAFF	TGTGCCAGCTCCTTCAGGATGGGGACTGAAGCTTTCTTT
many	.	TRBV7-7	TRBJ2-5	CASSPQGQETQYF	TGTGCTAGCAGTCCACAGGGCCAAGAGACCCAGTACTTC